This section outlines one TCR beta chain sequence together with its context. The antigen is undetermined. The PCR ran on 60 Vbeta and 13 Jbeta primers. Repertoires were generated with immunoSEQ multiplex PCR, while TCRdb's copy carries only in-frame clones and drops some. Its table records 130,000 to 150,000 clones. The data derive from a study of cytomegalovirus exposure and HLA in healthy donors. Study context: Unique TCR beta sequences numbering some 120 million came from around 180 million T cells in an earlier analysis. General study points: Segments of the TCR beta V type were, in most cases, productive about 90% or about 30% of the time in an earlier analysis.

The CDR3 is 14 amino acids. V was cut by 0 bases and J by 3 bases, with 6 bases left in between. The germline gives CDR1 SGHNT, CDR2 YYREEE (reference sequence). The chain couples TRBV5-4 to TRBJ2-2, with a weak D call TRBD2 (5 bases). What was sequenced was PBMCs. This receptor was obtained from a middle-aged man in good health and CMV-seronegative. CDR3 sequence: CASSLGGHTGELFF. The DNA of the CDR3 is TGTGCCAGCAGCTTGGGAGGGCACACCGGGGAGCTGTTTTTT.